This entry describes one T cell receptor beta chain. What it binds is unknown. Germline V gene data show CDR1 as SNHLY and CDR2 as FYNNEI. CDR3 size: 14 residues. V was pared by 6 bases and J by 6 bases, with 14 bases between. TCRdb reprocessed the PCR reads via MiXCR and lists one record per CDR3 protein. The sample records around 470,000 distinct CDR3 sequences, 20% to 25% being singletons. This specimen comes from a study of molecular identifiers for immune sequencing clone quantification. General study findings and limits: Whereas clones above 20 RNA copies held under 1% of naive-cell molecules, they held over 98% of effector molecules.

The sample was naive CD8+ T cells from blood, with Jurkat cell RNA spiked in. Subset indicated: FACS-sorted CD8+CD4-CCR7+CD45RA+ naive T cells. The origin of this receptor is a human donor in good health. Some libraries in this study had Jurkat cell RNA spiked in. The chain uses TRBV2 and TRBJ1-4, with no clear D. The CDR3 bases are TGTGCCAGCAGGGAGGGCCCACGGGATGAAAAACTGTTTTTT. Translation gives CASREGPRDEKLFF. The full variable domain, in which reference TRBV2 and TRBJ1-4 provide the parts outside the CDR3, is EPEVTQTPSHQVTQMGQEVILRCVPISNHLYFYWYRQILGQKVEFLVSFYNNEISEKSEIFDDQFSVERPDGSNFTLKIRSTKLEDSAMYFCASREGPRDEKLFFGSGTQLSVL.